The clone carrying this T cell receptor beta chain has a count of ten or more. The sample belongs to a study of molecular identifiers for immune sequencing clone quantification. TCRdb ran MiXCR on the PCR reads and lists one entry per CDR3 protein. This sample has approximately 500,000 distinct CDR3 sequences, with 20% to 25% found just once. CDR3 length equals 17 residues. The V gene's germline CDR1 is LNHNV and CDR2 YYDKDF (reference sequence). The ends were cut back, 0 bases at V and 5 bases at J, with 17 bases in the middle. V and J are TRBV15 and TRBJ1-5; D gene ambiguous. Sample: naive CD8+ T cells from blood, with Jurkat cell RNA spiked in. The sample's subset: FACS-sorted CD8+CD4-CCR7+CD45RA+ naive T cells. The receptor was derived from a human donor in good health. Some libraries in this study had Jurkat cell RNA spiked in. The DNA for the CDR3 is TGTGCCACCAGCAGAGATACCCAGATATGGAGACATCAGCCCCAGCATTTT. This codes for CATSRDTQIWRHQPQHF.